This passage covers 2 T cell receptor beta chains from one sample sequenced in a study of T cells in Graves' hyperthyroidism and ophthalmopathy. Amplification yielded TCR beta CDR3 regions, with RNA transcripts as the source. TCR CDR3 underwent first-round RT-PCR with the HTBI primer set. TCRdb ran MiXCR on the multiplex PCR reads and lists one entry per CDR3 protein. The profile shows about 360,000 distinct CDR3 sequences, approximately 15% of them singletons. The sequenced sample was blood. These receptors were obtained from a woman aged 18-29 years with Graves' hyperthyroidism that later progressed to Graves' ophthalmopathy.

Turning to this clonotype: A much larger clone differs by one base, so this may be a read error. This chain uses TRBV7-2 with TRBJ2-3; 16 bases fit TRBD2. The CDR3 covers 19 residues. The germline V gene encodes CDR1 SGHTA and CDR2 FQGNSA. Unmatched junction bases numbered 7, after V lost 2 bases and J lost 2 bases. The CDR3 coding sequence is TGTGCCAGCAGCTTAACTTCCGGGACTAGCGGGGGGGTCACAGATACGCAGTATTTT. Its translation is CASSLTSGTSGGVTDTQYF.

The sample holds many counts of this clonotype. The chain links TRBV5-6 to TRBJ1-1; D unresolved. Germline-derived CDR1 and CDR2 are SGHDT and YYEEEE. The ends were cut back, 5 bases at V and 0 bases at J, with 11 bases in the middle. The CDR3 is made up of 14 amino acids. CDR3 coding DNA: TGTGCCAGCAGTTTCGGGCAGATGAACACTGAAGCTTTCTTT. It encodes CASSFGQMNTEAFF.